The 20 T cell receptor beta chains in this list originate from one sample, sequenced in a study of radiation and T cells in renal cell carcinoma. Documented time point: blood 4 weeks post-SBRT, at nephrectomy. The treatment here: 15 Gy SBRT to primary tumor, nephrectomy 4 weeks later. Clones were sequenced by immunoSEQ multiplex PCR, and TCRdb holds only the in-frame ones, with some missing. Here the sample spans about 83,000 clones, around four fifths being singletons. This specimen consisted of blood, obtained from a patient whose treatment included radiotherapy and nephrectomy. Source of these receptors: a woman aged 55-70 years with renal cell carcinoma.

As regards this clone: A junction boundary mismatches the germline segment, possibly from a read error. Other nucleotide sequences in the sample specify the same CDR3. The J gene is TRBJ2-3, the V gene TRBV10-3; D is undetermined. Germline assignment: CDR1 ENHRY and CDR2 SYGVKD. CDR3 length equals 13 residues. The CDR3 reads CAISLGRTDTQYF. The CDR3 nucleotides are TGTGCCATCAGTCTGGGTCGCACAGATACGCAGTATTTC.

V and J are TRBV10-3 and TRBJ2-2; D is undetermined. The CDR3 consists of 15 residues. Germline CDR1 reads ENHRY; CDR2 reads SYGVKD. Trimming stripped 7 bases from V and 0 bases from J, with 12 bases between. The CDR3 sequence is CAIKSLQANTGELFF. Here the CDR3 DNA reads TGTGCCATCAAATCTTTACAAGCGAACACCGGGGAGCTGTTTTTT.

The J gene is TRBJ2-3, the V gene TRBV19; 10 nucleotides match TRBD2. The CDR3 has 16 amino acids. V was clipped by 4 bases and J by 3 bases; unmatched bases: 7. Germline loops: CDR1 LNHDA, CDR2 SQIVND (reference sequence). The CDR3 sequence is CASSTASGGGTDTQYF. The CDR3 DNA reads as TGTGCCAGTAGTACAGCAAGCGGGGGGGGTACAGATACGCAGTATTTT.

A single count supports this clone. The chain joins TRBV6-5 to TRBJ1-5, with 7 nucleotides matching TRBD1. This CDR3 contains 13 residues. V shed 8 bases, J shed 6 bases, and the junction held 7 bases outside the gene matches. In germline, CDR1 is MNHEY, CDR2 SVGAGI. CDR3 DNA sequence: TGTGCCAGCCGGTCAGGGGGGATTCAGCCCCAGCATTTT. Protein: CASRSGGIQPQHF.

The chain employs TRBV5-6 and TRBJ1-1; D may be TRBD1 (6 bases). Germline V gene data show CDR1 as SGHDT and CDR2 as YYEEEE. Trimming removed 1 base from V and 1 base from J, with 11 bases in between. The CDR3 consists of 15 residues. The DNA for the CDR3 is TGTGCCAGCAGCTTGCTAGACAGGCAGAACACTGAAGCTTTCTTT. This encodes CASSLLDRQNTEAFF.

The CDR3 bases are TGTGCCAGCAGTGCCAAGTGGACTAGCGGGGGTGATGAGCAGTTCTTC. This codes for CASSAKWTSGGDEQFF. The J gene is TRBJ2-1, the V gene TRBV6-1; 13 nucleotides match TRBD2. Germline loops: CDR1 MNHNS, CDR2 SASEGT. Trimming at V came to 4 bases and at J to 8 bases, leaving 8 bases not matched to a gene. The CDR3 has 16 amino acids.

This chain uses TRBV10-3 with TRBJ2-7; 10 bases match TRBD1. The junction had 8 bases not matched to a gene; V was cut back by 3 bases and J by 6 bases. This CDR3 comprises 15 residues. Per the germline V gene, CDR1 is ENHRY and CDR2 is SYGVKD. The CDR3, as DNA: TGTGCCATCAGTGATCAGGGGACAGGGGCGGGCGAGCAGTACTTC. It encodes CAISDQGTGAGEQYF.

In this sample, this clone turned up once. The rearrangement uses TRBV25-1 and TRBJ1-1; maybe TRBD1 (5 bases). The CDR3 runs 14 residues. The germline V gene encodes CDR1 MGHDK and CDR2 SYGVNS. V lost 3 bases and J 7 bases, leaving 15 bases between the germline ends. The CDR3 sequence is CASSDTGGTVEAFF. In DNA, the CDR3 is TGTGCCAGCAGTGACACGGGGGGGACGGTTGAAGCTTTCTTT.

The rearrangement joins TRBV6-5 to TRBJ1-4; unclear D gene. CDR1 is MNHEY and CDR2 is SVGAGI in the germline V gene. V was clipped by 0 bases and J by 2 bases, with 4 bases between them. CDR3 length equals 14 residues. The CDR3 DNA is TGTGCCAGCAGTTACTCCTTTACTAATGAAAAACTGTTTTTT. Amino acid sequence: CASSYSFTNEKLFF.

This chain joins TRBV7-2 and TRBJ2-6; D not resolved. Germline V gives CDR1 SGHTA, CDR2 FQGNSA. V lost 0 bases to trimming and J lost 0 bases, with 9 bases between them. CDR3 size: 17 residues. The CDR3 loop is CASSLAGGNSGANVLTF. The CDR3 region has the DNA TGTGCCAGCAGCTTAGCGGGTGGGAACTCTGGGGCCAACGTCCTGACTTTC.

The chain uses TRBV4-3 and TRBJ1-2; a weak D match, TRBD1 (5 bases). Trimming pared 5 bases from V and 3 bases from J, leaving 13 bases between. The germline CDR1 and CDR2 sequences are LGHNA and YSLEER. The length of the CDR3 is 14 residues. CDR3: CASSSGQGDYGYTF. As DNA, the CDR3 is TGCGCCAGCAGCTCCGGGCAGGGAGACTATGGCTACACCTTC.

The chain is built from TRBV9 and TRBJ1-1, with unresolved D. The CDR3 covers 14 residues. The germline V gene encodes CDR1 SGDLS and CDR2 YYNGEE. The V end lost 4 bases, the J end lost 0 bases, and 10 bases lay between the germline ends. CDR3 sequence (DNA): TGTGCCAGCAGCCCCCGACGGATGAACACTGAAGCTTTCTTT. Protein sequence: CASSPRRMNTEAFF.

The chain combines TRBV14 with TRBJ1-1; no clear D gene. Germline-derived CDR1 and CDR2 are SGHDN and FVKESK. The CDR3 has 13 amino acids. V dropped 0 bases and J dropped 2 bases, with 4 bases sitting between them. CDR3 sequence reads: CASSQERNTEAFF. DNA of the CDR3: TGTGCCAGCAGCCAAGAAAGAAACACTGAAGCTTTCTTT.

The V and J genes are TRBV9 and TRBJ2-3; 11 bases are shared with TRBD2. The CDR3 is 16 amino acids. Germline-derived CDR1 and CDR2 are SGDLS and YYNGEE. V dropped 4 bases and J dropped 0; count of bases not matched to a gene: 4. The CDR3 coding sequence is TGTGCCAGCAGCCCGCGGACTAGCGGGAGCACAGATACGCAGTATTTT. Residues: CASSPRTSGSTDTQYF. Full variable domain (outside the CDR3, taken from reference TRBV9 and TRBJ2-3): DSGVTQTPKHLITATGQRVTLRCSPRSGDLSVYWYQQSLDQGLQFLIQYYNGEERAKGNILERFSAQQFPDLHSELNLSSLELGDSALYFCASSPRTSGSTDTQYFGPGTRLTVL.

V usage is TRBV19 and J usage is TRBJ1-1; D is possibly TRBD1 (5 bases). Germline V gene data show CDR1 as LNHDA and CDR2 as SQIVND (reference sequence). V was cut by 5 bases and J by 4 bases, with 14 bases left in between. CDR3 length: 14 residues. The CDR3, as DNA: TGTGCCAGTAGTGGTGGAAGTAGGGGCACTGAAGCTTTCTTT. It is translated as CASSGGSRGTEAFF. The variable domain in full, with the rest retrieved from reference TRBV19 and TRBJ1-1, is DGGITQSPKYLFRKEGQNVTLSCEQNLNHDAMYWYRQDPGQGLRLIYYSQIVNDFQKGDIAEGYSVSREKKESFPLTVTSAQKNPTAFYLCASSGGSRGTEAFFGQGTRLTVV.

This clone was detected only a few times. This chain links TRBV7-3 with TRBJ1-1; TRBD1 agrees at 9 bases. With V trimmed by 3 bases and J by 4 bases, 3 bases remained unmatched. Germline V gene data show CDR1 as SGHTA and CDR2 as FQGTGA. The CDR3 covers 14 residues. The CDR3 nucleotides are TGTGCCAGCAGCTTTGGACAGGGGCTCACTGAAGCTTTCTTT. This sequence encodes CASSFGQGLTEAFF.

V usage is TRBV28 and J usage is TRBJ2-7; D unclear. The V and J ends lost 2 bases and 5 bases respectively, with 4 bases between them. This CDR3 region has 11 residues. CDR1 is MDHEN, CDR2 SYDVKM, per germline. The CDR3 nucleotides are TGTGCCAGCAGTTTAACGGACGAGCAGTACTTC. Translated, it gives CASSLTDEQYF.

The chain links TRBV6-4 to TRBJ1-3, with no clear D. V was clipped by 5 bases and J by 2 bases, with 7 bases between them. Germline V gives CDR1 MRHNA, CDR2 SNTAGT. This CDR3 spans 13 amino acids. The CDR3 sequence: CASSNNAGNTIYF. DNA of the CDR3: TGTGCCAGCAGTAACAACGCTGGAAACACCATATATTTT.

The sample holds one count of this clone. The chain has TRBV13 and TRBJ1-1; D gene unclear. V was shortened by 8 bases and J by 4 bases, with 17 bases between the two germline ends. Germline V lookup: CDR1 PRHDT, CDR2 FYEKMQ (reference sequence). This CDR3 comprises 14 residues. CDR3 in amino acids: CASHEKWEGTEAFF. The CDR3 DNA follows: TGTGCCAGCCACGAGAAGTGGGAGGGCACTGAAGCTTTCTTT.

J is TRBJ2-1 and V is TRBV25-1; D is ambiguous. The CDR3 runs to 16 residues. V lost 1 base to trimming and J lost 4 bases, with 14 bases between them. Germline V gene data show CDR1 as MGHDK and CDR2 as SYGVNS. CDR3 DNA sequence: TGTGCCAGCAGTGAATCCGGGCCTCTCCGGTACAATGAGCAGTTCTTC. Its translation: CASSESGPLRYNEQFF.